What follows describes a single T cell receptor beta chain. Antigen specificity is unknown. CDR1 SGHTA and CDR2 FQGNSA come from the germline V gene. With 5 bases removed from V and 6 bases from J, the gap between germline ends came to 8 bases. This CDR3 is 13 amino acids long. Using immunoSEQ multiplex PCR, the repertoire was profiled, and TCRdb retains in-frame clones only, with some absent. The data contain roughly 75,000 clones, 94% of them singletons. This entry is derived from a study of cytomegalovirus exposure and HLA in healthy donors. Overall study findings and caveats: The authors listed some 160 TCR beta chains as cytomegalovirus-associated.

Input material: PBMCs. This receptor was obtained from a woman between 18 and 29 years old in good health and CMV-seropositive. The chain uses TRBV7-2 and TRBJ1-6; the D gene is possibly TRBD1 (6 bases). CDR3 sequence reads: CASSQDSNSPLHF. DNA of the CDR3: TGTGCCAGCAGCCAGGACAGTAATTCACCCCTCCACTTT.